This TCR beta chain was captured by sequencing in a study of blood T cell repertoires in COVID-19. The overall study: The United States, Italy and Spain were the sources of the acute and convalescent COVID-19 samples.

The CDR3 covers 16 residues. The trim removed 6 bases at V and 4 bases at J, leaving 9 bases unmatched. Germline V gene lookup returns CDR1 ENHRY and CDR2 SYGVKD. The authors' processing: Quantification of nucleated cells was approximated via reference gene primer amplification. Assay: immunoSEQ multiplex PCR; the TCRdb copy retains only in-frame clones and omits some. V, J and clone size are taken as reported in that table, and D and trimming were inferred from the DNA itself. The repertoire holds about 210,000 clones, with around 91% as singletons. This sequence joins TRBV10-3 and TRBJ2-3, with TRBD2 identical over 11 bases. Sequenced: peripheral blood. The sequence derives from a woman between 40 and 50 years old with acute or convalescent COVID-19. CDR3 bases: TGTGCCATCAGCCGTAGCGGGGGGGCCGGCGCAGATACGCAGTATTTT. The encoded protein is CAISRSGGAGADTQYF.